Shown below are 25 T cell receptor beta chains from a single sample sequenced in a study of T cells in Graves' hyperthyroidism and ophthalmopathy. TCR beta CDR3 regions were amplified from RNA. A first-round RT-PCR of the TCR CDR3 used the HTBI primer set. A single record per CDR3 protein comes from TCRdb applying MiXCR to the multiplex PCR reads. This repertoire shows 450,000 to 650,000 distinct CDR3 sequences, around 21% found once; its top ten account for approximately 25%. Sequencing was done on a sample of blood. Source of these receptors: a man aged 18 to 35 with Graves' hyperthyroidism.

The chain recombines TRBV29-1 with TRBJ1-5; D perhaps matches TRBD1 (5 bases). From germline, CDR1 is SQVTM and CDR2 ANQGSEA. This CDR3 spans 12 amino acids. V was trimmed by 8 bases and J by 6 bases, leaving 14 bases between them. Written as DNA, the CDR3 is TGCAGCCCGCCTCCAGGGTGTCAGCCCCAGCATTTT. This translates into CSPPPGCQPQHF.

In this sample, this clonotype turned up many times. The chain is built from TRBV12-3 or TRBV12-4 and TRBJ2-7, with D possibly TRBD1 on 6 matching bases. The CDR3 spans 12 residues. Trimming stripped 5 bases from V and 5 bases from J, with 10 bases between. CDR3 region: CASSSPGDEQYF. The CDR3 nucleotides are TGTGCCAGCAGTAGCCCAGGGGACGAGCAGTACTTC.

This clonotype was counted many times. The rearrangement joins TRBV30 to TRBJ2-6; 8 nucleotides align to TRBD1. CDR1 and CDR2 from the germline V gene are GTSNPN and SVGIG (reference sequence). J was trimmed by 3 bases and V by 6 bases; bases with no gene match: 4. The CDR3 is 14 amino acids. For the CDR3, the DNA is TGTGCCTGCTGGACAGGGTTTGGGGCCAACGTCCTGACTTTC. This encodes CACWTGFGANVLTF.

Worth noting for this clonotype: Given a much more abundant clone one base away, this may be a read error. The chain has TRBV12-5 and TRBJ1-1; no clear D gene. CDR3 length equals 17 residues. Trimming cost V 0 bases and J 1 base, with 15 bases left between them. Germline CDR1 reads LGHNT; CDR2 reads FRNRAP. CDR3 sequence: CASGLVPLLRWNTEAFF. In DNA, the CDR3 is TGTGCTAGTGGTTTGGTACCCCTCCTGCGATGGAACACTGAAGCTTTCTTT.

As to this clonotype: The junction departs from germline at one end; a sequencing error may be responsible. This sequence joins TRBV6-5 and TRBJ1-1; 7 nucleotides line up with TRBD1. The CDR3 consists of 14 residues. Germline CDR1 is MNHEY and CDR2 is SVGAGI. The CDR3 DNA is TGTGCCGGCAGTTCAAGATCTCAGGGGGTTGAAGCTTTCTTT. Amino acid sequence: CAGSSRSQGVEAFF.

This clonotype was observed many times. The J gene is TRBJ1-1, the V gene TRBV28; no clear D gene. Trimming took 7 bases from V and 8 from J, leaving 11 bases between them. The V gene's germline CDR1 is MDHEN and CDR2 SYDVKM. This CDR3 contains 11 residues. CDR3 sequence reads: CASITSREAFF. CDR3 sequence (DNA): TGTGCCAGCATAACGTCCAGGGAAGCTTTCTTT.

V and J are TRBV6-2 or TRBV6-3 and TRBJ2-7; D call uncertain. The germline gives CDR1 MNHEY, CDR2 SVGEGT. V dropped 2 bases and J dropped 6 bases, with 5 bases sitting between them. The length of the CDR3 is 11 residues. CDR3 residues: CASSYITEQYF. DNA for the CDR3: TGTGCCAGCAGTTACATCACCGAGCAGTACTTC.

This clonotype was detected a few times. The chain carries TRBV27 and TRBJ1-2, with 11 positions matching TRBD1. The CDR3 contains 14 residues. The trim removed 8 bases at V and 7 bases at J, leaving 9 bases unmatched. Germline CDR1 MNHEY, CDR2 SMNVEV (reference sequence). Here the CDR3 reads CASRWGTGGSGYTF. The CDR3 DNA sequence: TGTGCCAGCCGGTGGGGGACAGGGGGATCTGGCTACACCTTC.

This clonotype was recorded a few times. The CDR3 nucleotides are TGTGCCACCAGTGATTTGGATAGCAATCAGCCCCAGCATTTT. This codes for CATSDLDSNQPQHF. J is TRBJ1-5 and V is TRBV24-1; D unclear. The V and J ends lost 0 bases and 0 bases respectively, with 2 bases between them. Germline CDR1 is KGHDR and CDR2 is SFDVKD. This CDR3 is built from 14 residues.

In this sample, this clonotype turned up a few times. The chain uses TRBV7-2 and TRBJ2-7; D is undetermined. Germline V CDR1 and CDR2: SGHTA, FQGNSA. V dropped 5 bases and J dropped 4 bases, with 9 bases sitting between them. The CDR3 runs to 12 residues. The CDR3 DNA reads as TGTGCCAGCAGCCCGTTCCGGTACGAGCAGTACTTC. Amino acids: CASSPFRYEQYF.

This clonotype came up many times. The genes are TRBV6-5 and TRBJ1-1, with TRBD1 matching over 7 bases. Germline V gives CDR1 MNHEY, CDR2 SVGAGI. After removal of 5 bases from V and 0 bases from J, the junction contained 6 bases not matched to a gene. The CDR3 totals 15 residues. The CDR3 loop reads CASSTGTAMNTEAFF. The CDR3 DNA reads TGTGCCAGCAGTACCGGGACAGCGATGAACACTGAAGCTTTCTTT.

The chain carries TRBV7-3 and TRBJ1-2, with D maybe TRBD1 (5 bases). V lost 3 bases to trimming and J lost 8 bases, with 25 bases between them. Looked up from germline, CDR1 is SGHTA and CDR2 is FQGTGA. The CDR3 extends over 17 amino acids. The CDR3 bases are TGTGCCAGCAGCTTCAGGGATATTCACGGACCTGGTTCGGGCTACACCTTC. Translation: CASSFRDIHGPGSGYTF.

This clonotype was observed a few times. V gene TRBV3-1 combines with J gene TRBJ2-7, with TRBD1 matching 10 bases. Losses at the gene ends were 3 bases for V and 5 bases for J; bases not matched to a gene: 10. CDR3 length equals 16 residues. The germline V gene encodes CDR1 LGHDT and CDR2 YNNKEL (reference sequence). The CDR3 reads CASSHPGGQGSNEQYF. The CDR3 nucleotides are TGTGCCAGCAGCCACCCTGGGGGACAGGGGAGCAACGAGCAGTACTTC.

This clonotype was seen at least ten times. The genes are TRBV7-9 and TRBJ2-2; TRBD1 matches at 11 bases. The V gene end was trimmed by 5 bases and the J gene end by 7 bases; junction bases not matched to a gene: 6. CDR1 is SEHNR and CDR2 is FQNEAQ in the germline V gene (reference sequence). The CDR3 extends over 15 amino acids. The CDR3 region has the DNA TGTGCCAGCAGCCTTGGACAGGGGGCGGTCGGGGAGCTGTTTTTT. As protein: CASSLGQGAVGELFF.

This chain links TRBV28 with TRBJ2-2; D possibly uses TRBD1 or TRBD2 (5 bases each). With 6 bases removed from V and 7 bases from J, the gap between germline ends came to 12 bases. CDR3 size: 13 residues. Germline V gene data show CDR1 as MDHEN and CDR2 as SYDVKM. CDR3 amino acids: CASRPGTIGELFF. CDR3 in DNA: TGTGCCAGCAGACCCGGGACCATCGGGGAGCTGTTTTTT. Full variable domain (remainder filled in from reference TRBV28 and TRBJ2-2): DVKVTQSSRYLVKRTGEKVFLECVQDMDHENMFWYRQDPGLGLRLIYFSYDVKMKEKGDIPEGYSVSREKKERFSLILESASTNQTSMYLCASRPGTIGELFFGEGSRLTVL.

In this sample, this clonotype turned up many times. The rearrangement joins TRBV15 to TRBJ2-7; possibly TRBD1 for D (6 bases). Trimming left V 0 bases short and J 6 bases short, with 6 bases between. Germline assignment: CDR1 LNHNV and CDR2 YYDKDF (reference sequence). The CDR3 totals 12 residues. Here the CDR3 DNA reads TGTGCCACCAGCAGAGAGGGGGCCGAGCAGTACTTC. Protein: CATSREGAEQYF. Variable domain in full (rest from reference TRBV15 and TRBJ2-7): DAMVIQNPRYQVTQFGKPVTLSCSQTLNHNVMYWYQQKSSQAPKLLFHYYDKDFNNEADTPDNFQSRRPNTSFCFLDIRSPGLGDTAMYLCATSREGAEQYFGPGTRLTVT.

The J gene is TRBJ2-5, the V gene TRBV20-1; perhaps TRBD2 as D (5 bases). The CDR3 has 13 amino acids. Germline V gene data show CDR1 as DFQATT and CDR2 as SNEGSKA (reference sequence). V gave up 1 base and J gave up 2 bases, with 8 bases separating them. CDR3 residues: CSARGRGQETQYF. CDR3 DNA sequence: TGCAGTGCTAGAGGTCGGGGTCAAGAGACCCAGTACTTC.

As concerns this clonotype: Germline is not matched at one junction end, which may reflect a read error. V usage is TRBV4-1 and J usage is TRBJ2-4; D perhaps matches TRBD1 (7 bases). The CDR3 sequence is 20 residues long. The germline CDR1 and CDR2 sequences are MGHRA and YSYEKL. CDR3 DNA sequence: TGCGCCAGCAGCATAGCCCTCGACAGGGAGGCGGCCATAGCCAAAAACATTAAGTACTTC. Amino acids: CASSIALDREAAIAKNIKYF.

This clonotype occurred many times. The gene calls are TRBV5-6 and TRBJ1-5; TRBD1 matches 7 bases. Unmatched junction bases numbered 5, after V lost 5 bases and J lost 3 bases. This CDR3 is 14 amino acids long. Germline V gene sequence: CDR1 SGHDT, CDR2 YYEEEE. Here the CDR3 DNA reads TGTGCCAGCAGGCGGACAGGCTACAATCAGCCCCAGCATTTT. It is translated as CASRRTGYNQPQHF. Based on the CDR3 plus reference TRBV5-6 and TRBJ1-5, the full variable domain is DAGVTQSPTHLIKTRGQQVTLRCSPKSGHDTVSWYQQALGQGPQFIFQYYEEEERQRGNFPDRFSGHQFPNYSSELNVNALLLGDSALYLCASRRTGYNQPQHFGDGTRLSIL.

The chain is built from TRBV5-1 and TRBJ1-5; possible D gene TRBD1, 6 bases. The V gene's germline CDR1 is SGHRS and CDR2 YFSETQ. V gave up 0 bases and J gave up 2 bases, with 12 bases separating them. The CDR3 totals 16 residues. This chain's CDR3 is CASSLDPGAGNQPQHF. The CDR3 nucleotides read TGCGCCAGCAGCTTGGATCCGGGGGCGGGCAATCAGCCCCAGCATTTT.

CDR3 loop: CASSSHDEQYF. The DNA of the CDR3 is TGTGCCAGCAGTTCGCACGACGAGCAGTACTTC. This chain joins TRBV6-5 and TRBJ2-7; D gene ambiguous. The CDR3 covers 11 residues. The V end lost 4 bases, the J end lost 5 bases, and 6 bases lay between the germline ends. Germline-derived CDR1 and CDR2 are MNHEY and SVGAGI.

This clonotype was observed at least ten times. The rearrangement joins TRBV11-1 to TRBJ1-2; 8 bases line up with TRBD1. The V gene's germline CDR1 is SGHAT and CDR2 FQDESV (reference sequence). The length of the CDR3 is 16 residues. The V gene end was trimmed by 0 bases and the J gene end by 6 bases; junction bases not matched to a gene: 9. CDR3 bases: TGTGCCAGCAGCTTAGCGCTTCAGGGGGCGTTGGATGGCTACACCTTC. Translated, it gives CASSLALQGALDGYTF.

The rearrangement joins TRBV12-3 or TRBV12-4 to TRBJ1-1; TRBD1 is a possible D gene (5 bases). This CDR3 contains 12 residues. The V end was cut by 6 bases, the J end by 7 bases, with 12 bases between. The CDR3 DNA reads as TGTGCCAGCAGGGAATCCGACAGTGAAGCTTTCTTT. This sequence encodes CASRESDSEAFF.

At least ten counts were recorded for this clonotype. The V and J genes are TRBV6-1 and TRBJ1-5; D is uncertain. The V gene's germline CDR1 is MNHNS and CDR2 SASEGT. Trimming pared 1 base from V and 5 bases from J, leaving 3 bases between. This CDR3 comprises 12 residues. The DNA of the CDR3 is TGTGCCAGCAGTGAAGTGGATCAGCCCCAGCATTTT. It is translated as CASSEVDQPQHF.

The chain employs TRBV11-2 and TRBJ1-2, with 8 bases matching TRBD1. Germline V lookup: CDR1 SGHAT, CDR2 FQNNGV. The CDR3 spans 19 residues. V shed 3 bases and J 4 bases; nucleotides not matched to a gene: 19. The CDR3 DNA sequence: TGTGCCAGCAGCTTCGAGGGTTATTTGTACAGGGGGGTCGCCTATGGCTACACCTTC. Its translation is CASSFEGYLYRGVAYGYTF.